The entry below gives a single TCR beta chain sequence along with its context. Its cognate antigen is unknown. The source of the sample is a study of STAT5B mutations in CD4+ large granular lymphocyte leukemia. The CDR3 covers 15 residues. V lost 0 bases and J 3 bases, leaving 10 bases between the germline ends. The germline V gene has CDR1 SGHNT and CDR2 YYREEE (reference sequence). Study-level points and caveats: Compared with healthy controls (2/35), patient top clones favored TRBV06 (8/27). No patients shared main leukemic clonotypes, though 25% to 30% appeared at low frequency elsewhere. Patient CD4-sorted repertoires stayed more clonal than healthy ones after leukemic-clone removal.

Sequenced by immunoSEQ multiplex PCR; TCRdb stores in-frame clones only, minus some. The sample consists of around 34,000 clones, 85% of them appearing once. The sample was CD4+ T cells from blood buffy coats. The TCR was taken from a human donor in good health. The chain couples TRBV5-4 to TRBJ2-1, with D possibly TRBD2 on 6 matching bases. The CDR3 loop reads CASSLEEGLYNEQFF. The CDR3 nucleotides read TGTGCCAGCAGCTTGGAGGAGGGCCTCTACAATGAGCAGTTCTTC.